This T cell receptor beta chain originates from a study of blood T cell repertoires in COVID-19. Looking at the study overall: Material from acute and convalescent COVID-19 was sourced from the United States, Italy and Spain.

Sequencing used immunoSEQ multiplex PCR; TCRdb keeps in-frame clones, though not all of them. The profile shows about 220,000 clones, roughly four fifths of them singletons. The CDR3 extends over 14 amino acids. The chain has TRBV21-1 and TRBJ2-1; the listed D gene, TRBD2, was not tested against the DNA. TRBV21-1 is a documented pseudogene. The sample taken for sequencing was peripheral blood. The sequence was obtained from a woman between 70 and 85 years old with COVID-19, enrolled during active disease. CDR3 sequence: CARILAGDKNEQFF. CDR3 coding DNA: TGTGCCAGAATACTAGCGGGAGATAAGAATGAGCAGTTCTTC.